The rows below give T cell receptor beta chains drawn from one sample of a study of T cell responses to AZD1222 COVID-19 vaccine. Clones were sequenced by immunoSEQ multiplex PCR, and TCRdb holds only the in-frame ones, with some missing. The data show 150,000 to 200,000 clones, with about 92% seen just once and 4% to 5.5% held by the top ten. Material: peripheral blood, obtained on day 0 of MenACWY control vaccination. The receptors shown here come from an adult in good health. Both conserved end residues are part of each CDR3. A D gene is named only where the DNA matches it firmly. Clone size appears in some rows only: once, few, many, or a class for an expanded clone.

TRBJ2-7 NA NA TRBV9 TGTGCCAGTGGTAGGGGGGCCAGCTACGAGCAGTACTTC CASGRGASYEQYF
TRBJ2-3 NA NA TRBV7-9 TGTGCCAGCAGCTTGGGAACAGATACGCAGTATTTT CASSLGTDTQYF
TRBJ2-7 NA NA TRBV5-6 TGTGCCAGCAGCCCTGGGAATTTCTACGAGCAGTACTTC CASSPGNFYEQYF
TRBJ2-3 NA NA TRBV5-1 TGCGCCAGCAGCCCGGAGGGACGGCCTAGCACAGATACGCAGTATTTT CASSPEGRPSTDTQYF
TRBJ1-5 NA TRBD1 TRBV3-1/TRBV3-2 TGTGCCAGCAGCACAGGCGGGACAGGGGGCAATCAGCCCCAGCATTTT CASSTGGTGGNQPQHF
TRBJ2-1 NA NA TRBV20-1 TGCAGTGCTCGCATAATGAATGAGCAGTTCTTC CSARIMNEQFF
TRBJ2-7 NA NA TRBV10-3 TGTGCCATCAGTGAAAGGCAGGGGTCGCGACCCTCCTACGAGCAGTACTTC CAISERQGSRPSYEQYF
TRBJ2-1 NA TRBD2 TRBV30 TGTGCCTGGAGGAGGAACCAGGGACTAATCAACAATGAGCAGTTCTTC CAWRRNQGLINNEQFF
TRBJ2-7 NA NA TRBV6-2/TRBV6-3 TGTGCCAGCAGTTACAAGACCCTAGTCACCCTGACACCTCCCTACGAGCAGTACTTC CASSYKTLVTLTPPYEQYF
TRBJ2-7 NA TRBD1 TRBV19 TGTGCCAGTAGTCTCAACCGGGACAGGGGCAACGAGCAGTACTTC CASSLNRDRGNEQYF
TRBJ2-1 NA TRBD2 TRBV14 TGTGCCAGCAGCCCCTTTGGACTAGCGGGAGTATACAATGAGCAGTTCTTC CASSPFGLAGVYNEQFF
TRBJ1-2 NA NA TRBV5-4 TGTGCCAGCAGCTTGGAATGGCCGGGTCTCTATGGCTACACCTTC CASSLEWPGLYGYTF
TRBJ2-7 NA NA TRBV10-3 TGTGCCATCAGTGAGATAGGGGACTACGAGCAGTACTTC CAISEIGDYEQYF
TRBJ1-1 NA NA TRBV2 TGTGCCAGCAGCCCAATACAAAGGGGGGCTTTCTTT CASSPIQRGAFF
TRBJ1-2 once NA TRBV19 TGTGCCAGTATGGCCGGACAGTCGAGTGGCTACACCTTC CASMAGQSSGYTF
TRBJ2-3 NA TRBD1 TRBV14 TGTGCCAGCAGCCAAGAAGGACAGGGGACCACAGATACGCAGTATTTT CASSQEGQGTTDTQYF
TRBJ1-1 NA TRBD1 TRBV9 TGTGCCAGCAGCGCTGGGACAGGGAGGACTGAAGCTTTCTTT CASSAGTGRTEAFF
TRBJ1-1 NA NA TRBV12-3/TRBV12-4 TGTGCCAGCAGTTTACAGAACACTGAAGCTTTCTTT CASSLQNTEAFF